This T cell receptor beta chain emerged from a study of response to subunit inactivated influenza vaccine. Via MiXCR, TCRdb re-called the RT-PCR reads, giving one row per CDR3 protein. The sample has about 540,000 distinct CDR3 sequences, approximately 22% seen once. The CDR3 is made up of 15 amino acids. Trimming cost V 5 bases and J 0 bases, with 13 bases left between them. This sample was shared with a second study, whose subject was T cells expressing NK-cell markers. That work contributes: cDNA encoding TCR beta was synthesized via 5'RACE template switching incorporating UMIs. It was sorted CD3+CD56-NKG2C+, CD3+CD56+NKG2C- and CD3+CD56+NKG2C+ T cells that provided the TCR beta repertoires. The sequencing cohort of eight donors included seven HCMV-seropositive individuals and one seronegative individual. Top CD8+ clonotypes included the dominant CD3+CD56+NKG2C+ clonotypes in roughly 6 donors. The HCMV specificity of the expanded NKG2C+ T cell clones stayed unresolved.

The sequence was obtained from a man aged 50-59 years who received an inactivated influenza vaccine. This chain uses TRBV12-3 or TRBV12-4 with TRBJ1-2; a weak D match, TRBD1 (5 bases). Sequencing was performed on CD4+ T cells sorted from PBMCs, taken approximately 12 days after vaccination. The CDR3 region has the DNA TGTGCCAGCAGTAAGGGACCTTCGTCTAACTATGGCTACACCTTC. This translates into CASSKGPSSNYGYTF.